These 11 T cell receptor beta chains came from one sample sequenced in a study of CD8+ T cells in alopecia areata. Extracted RNA was reverse transcribed into cDNA, the sequencing template. Sequencing used immunoSEQ multiplex PCR; TCRdb keeps in-frame clones, though not all of them. The table includes more than 150,000 clones, around 55% detected once. Material: CD8+ T cells sorted from blood, obtained at week 0. All receptors derive from a human donor with alopecia areata.

V gene TRBV7-9 combines with J gene TRBJ2-7; a possible D gene is TRBD1 (6 bases). The CDR3 length is 15 residues. The germline V gene has CDR1 SEHNR and CDR2 FQNEAQ (reference sequence). Trimming left V 4 bases short and J 0 bases short, with 13 bases between. The CDR3 DNA follows: TGTGCCAGCAGCTCACAGGGTAGGGCCTCCTACGAGCAGTACTTC. It is translated as CASSSQGRASYEQYF. Full variable domain (rest looked up from reference TRBV7-9 and TRBJ2-7): DTGVSQNPRHKITKRGQNVTFRCDPISEHNRLYWYRQTLGQGPEFLTYFQNEAQLEKSRLLSDRFSAERPKGSFSTLEIQRTEQGDSAMYLCASSSQGRASYEQYFGPGTRLTVT.

This clone occurred a few times. The J gene is TRBJ1-2, the V gene TRBV4-3; 7 nucleotides match TRBD1. The V gene end was trimmed by 3 bases and the J gene end by 3 bases; junction bases not matched to a gene: 4. The length of the CDR3 is 14 residues. Germline loops: CDR1 LGHNA, CDR2 YSLEER. For the CDR3, the DNA is TGCGCCAGCAGCCAGGCCACAGGGGACTATGGCTACACCTTC. It encodes CASSQATGDYGYTF.

The chain links TRBV7-9 to TRBJ2-3; D gene unclear. Germline CDR1 is SEHNR and CDR2 is FQNEAQ (reference sequence). V was cut by 5 bases and J by 1 base, with 10 bases left in between. CDR3 length: 14 amino acids. Here the CDR3 reads CASSPDSGTDTQYF. For the CDR3, the DNA is TGTGCCAGCAGCCCTGACTCAGGCACAGATACGCAGTATTTT.

In this sample, this clone turned up a few times. This chain links TRBV7-3 with TRBJ2-7; D is possibly TRBD2 (6 bases). The CDR3 extends over 14 amino acids. Germline-derived CDR1 and CDR2 are SGHTA and FQGTGA. Trimming removed 5 bases from V and 5 bases from J, with 16 bases in between. CDR3 residues: CASSELGGGDEQYF. The CDR3 coding sequence is TGTGCCAGCAGCGAACTCGGGGGAGGAGACGAGCAGTACTTC.

This clone was seen only a few times. The rearrangement uses TRBV30 and TRBJ2-1; D might be TRBD1 or TRBD2, each matching 6 bases. The germline V and J ends were trimmed by 5 bases and 9 bases, with 11 bases remaining between them. The germline CDR1 and CDR2 sequences are GTSNPN and SVGIG (reference sequence). The CDR3 loop spans 11 amino acids. CDR3 coding DNA: TGTGCCTGGGGCGAGGGGGGTGAGCAGTTCTTC. This sequence encodes CAWGEGGEQFF.

A few counts support this clone. V and J are TRBV29-1 and TRBJ2-7, with TRBD1 as a possible D gene (7 bases). The germline V and J ends were trimmed by 1 base and 4 bases, with 11 bases remaining between them. Per germline, CDR1 SQVTM and CDR2 ANQGSEA. CDR3 length: 13 amino acids. Here the CDR3 reads CSVEGQGGYEQYF. The CDR3, as DNA: TGCAGCGTTGAAGGGCAGGGGGGATACGAGCAGTACTTC.

The chain recombines TRBV5-1 with TRBJ2-7; no firm D call. This CDR3 region has 13 residues. The V gene's germline CDR1 is SGHRS and CDR2 YFSETQ. The V gene lost 4 bases and the J gene lost 5 bases, with 13 bases spanning the gap. CDR3 in DNA: TGCGCCAGCAGCCGACGAGTGGAAAACGAGCAGTACTTC. Protein: CASSRRVENEQYF.

This clone occurred a few times. The chain employs TRBV29-1 and TRBJ1-1; D is ambiguous. This CDR3 region has 11 residues. Trimming removed 4 bases from V and 6 bases from J, with 9 bases in between. Germline V CDR1 and CDR2: SQVTM, ANQGSEA. The DNA of the CDR3 is TGCAGCGTTGTTCTAGGCTCTGAAGCTTTCTTT. This encodes CSVVLGSEAFF.

V and J are TRBV4-3 and TRBJ1-1; D gene unclear. This CDR3 is 15 amino acids long. Trimming left V 0 bases short and J 5 bases short, with 13 bases between. Germline V CDR1 and CDR2: LGHNA, YSLEER. This CDR3 is CASSQETPGGTEAFF. The CDR3 DNA sequence: TGCGCCAGCAGCCAAGAGACCCCGGGAGGAACTGAAGCTTTCTTT.

This clone was observed a few times. The chain uses TRBV28 and TRBJ2-4; D is tentatively TRBD1 or TRBD2 (5 bases each). V lost 2 bases to trimming and J lost 2 bases, with 13 bases between them. The CDR3 runs 16 residues. The germline V gene has CDR1 MDHEN and CDR2 SYDVKM. Written as DNA, the CDR3 is TGTGCCAGCAGTTTAACGGGGACCTCTCCCAAAAACATTCAGTACTTC. Translated: CASSLTGTSPKNIQYF.

This sequence joins TRBV18 and TRBJ1-1, with D hard to call. There are 15 residues in the CDR3. Trimming pared 6 bases from V and 6 bases from J, leaving 20 bases between. Looked up from germline, CDR1 is KGHSH and CDR2 is LQKENI. Here the CDR3 reads CASSLRSSSSAEAFF. The CDR3 coding sequence is TGTGCCAGCTCTCTAAGGTCGAGCAGTAGCGCTGAAGCTTTCTTT.